Listed below are T cell receptor beta chains from one sample, sequenced in a study of shared clonotypes between healthy human individuals. The assay was immunoSEQ multiplex PCR, and TCRdb's table has in-frame clones only and misses some. The table records 850,000 to 1,200,000 clones, around 76% of them present only once. Sequencing input: memory CD4+ T cells sorted from blood. The receptors here all came from a man younger than 35 in good health. CDR3s include the opening cysteine and the closing phenylalanine or tryptophan. The D gene is left open where the match is weak. The size entry is marked missing in some rows and otherwise reads once, few, many or a size class.

J gene	clone size	D gene	V gene	CDR3 DNA	CDR3 protein
TRBJ2-7	.	.	TRBV7-2	TGTGCCAGCAGCTTTGACACAGGGAGAACCTACGAGCAGTACTTC	CASSFDTGRTYEQYF
TRBJ2-7	.	.	TRBV27	TGTGCCAGCAGTTTTCAGGGTGGATCGTCCGAGCAGTACTTC	CASSFQGGSSEQYF
TRBJ1-4	.	.	TRBV28	TGTGCCAGCAGTTTATGGGGGGCTGGGGTGTTTTTT	CASSLWGAGVFF
TRBJ1-1	.	.	TRBV30	TGTGCCTGGTTGAGTGTCACTGAAGCTTTCTTT	CAWLSVTEAFF
TRBJ2-3	.	.	TRBV14	TGTGCCAGCAGCCCCCGGCTCTATAGCACAGATACGCAGTATTTT	CASSPRLYSTDTQYF
TRBJ2-7	.	.	TRBV4-1	TGCGCCAGCAGCCGGGATGTGACGTTGAGCTCCTACGAGCAGTACTTC	CASSRDVTLSSYEQYF
TRBJ2-1	.	TRBD1	TRBV6-1	TGTGCCAGCAGTGGGACGGGACAGGGTAGAAATGAGCAGTTCTTC	CASSGTGQGRNEQFF
TRBJ1-1	few	.	TRBV7-9	TGTGCCAGCAGCCTGGACGAGAACACTGAAGCTTTCTTT	CASSLDENTEAFF
TRBJ2-5	few	TRBD2	TRBV7-2	TGTGCCAGCAGCTTAGGCCAAACTAGCGGGAGAGGAGAGACCCAGTACTTC	CASSLGQTSGRGETQYF
TRBJ1-1	.	.	TRBV19	TGTGCCAGTAGTATCCTCAGGGGAAACACTGAAGCTTTCTTT	CASSILRGNTEAFF
TRBJ2-5	.	TRBD2	TRBV4-1	TGCGCCAGCAGCCAAAAGAAGTCCAGCGGGGGGGAGCAAGAGACCCAGTACTTC	CASSQKKSSGGEQETQYF
TRBJ1-1	few	TRBD1	TRBV6-5	TGTGCCAGCAATGACAGGGTCGGAACTGAAGCTTTCTTT	CASNDRVGTEAFF